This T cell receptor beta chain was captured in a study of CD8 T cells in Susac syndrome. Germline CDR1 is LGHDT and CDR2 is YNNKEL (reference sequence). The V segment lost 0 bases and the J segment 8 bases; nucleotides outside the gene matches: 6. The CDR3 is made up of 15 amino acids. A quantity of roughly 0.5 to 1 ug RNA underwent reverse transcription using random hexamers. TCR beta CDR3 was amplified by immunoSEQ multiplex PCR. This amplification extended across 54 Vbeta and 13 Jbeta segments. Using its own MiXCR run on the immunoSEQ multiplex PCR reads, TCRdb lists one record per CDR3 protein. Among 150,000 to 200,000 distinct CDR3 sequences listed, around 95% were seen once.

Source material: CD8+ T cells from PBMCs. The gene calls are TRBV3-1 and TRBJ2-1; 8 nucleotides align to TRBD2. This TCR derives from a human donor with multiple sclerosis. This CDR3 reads CASSQEQAGVHEQFF. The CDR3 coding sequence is TGTGCCAGCAGCCAAGAGCAAGCGGGAGTACATGAGCAGTTCTTC.